The 5 T cell receptor beta chains below all came from one sample that was sequenced in a study of blood T cell repertoires in COVID-19. Assay: immunoSEQ multiplex PCR; the TCRdb copy retains only in-frame clones and omits some. Of around 300,000 clones in the sample, 75% to 90% were seen once. Sequences were obtained from peripheral blood. These receptors came from a middle-aged man with acute or convalescent COVID-19.

V is TRBV15 and J is TRBJ1-6; TRBD1 agrees at 7 bases. Germline V lookup: CDR1 LNHNV, CDR2 YYDKDF (reference sequence). J lost 9 bases, V lost 0 bases, and 5 bases had no gene match. This CDR3 region has 15 residues. The chain's CDR3 is CATSRDPRGISPLHF. Here the CDR3 DNA reads TGTGCCACCAGCAGAGATCCCAGGGGGATTTCACCCCTCCACTTT.

The chain carries TRBV29-1 and TRBJ2-5, with 15 bases lining up with TRBD2. The CDR3 extends over 16 amino acids. Germline assignment: CDR1 SQVTM and CDR2 ANQGSEA. Trimming removed 1 base from V and 2 bases from J; junction bases left unmatched: 2. The CDR3 nucleotides are TGCAGCGTTGAAGGGGGACTAGCGGGGGGTCAAGAGACCCAGTACTTC. Its protein product is CSVEGGLAGGQETQYF.

The chain combines TRBV15 with TRBJ2-5, with 7 bases that match TRBD1. Germline-derived CDR1 and CDR2 are LNHNV and YYDKDF (reference sequence). CDR3 size: 16 residues. The V and J ends lost 1 base and 10 bases, in that order; junction bases with no gene match: 15. Here the CDR3 reads CATSRVGTALMGDQYF. CDR3 DNA: TGTGCCACCAGCAGAGTAGGGACAGCTCTCATGGGGGACCAGTACTTC.

This clone was counted a single time. DNA of the CDR3: TGTGCCAGCTCACCAGGGCTGGGGAGGGATCAGAACACCGGGGAGCTGTTTTTT. It translates to CASSPGLGRDQNTGELFF. This sequence joins TRBV18 and TRBJ2-2; 7 bases agree with TRBD2. Looked up from germline, CDR1 is KGHSH and CDR2 is LQKENI. This CDR3 region has 18 residues. The V and J ends lost 2 bases and 1 base, in that order; junction bases with no gene match: 10.

This chain joins TRBV3-1 (or the pseudogene TRBV3-2) and TRBJ2-3; the match to TRBD2 covers 7 bases. The CDR3 contains 16 residues. The trim removed 0 bases at V and 7 bases at J, leaving 10 bases unmatched. Germline V lookup: CDR1 LGHDT, CDR2 YNNKEL (reference sequence). In nucleotides, the CDR3 is TGTGCCAGCAGCCAAGAATTGCTAGCGGCACAGAATACGCAGTATTTT. Translation gives CASSQELLAAQNTQYF.